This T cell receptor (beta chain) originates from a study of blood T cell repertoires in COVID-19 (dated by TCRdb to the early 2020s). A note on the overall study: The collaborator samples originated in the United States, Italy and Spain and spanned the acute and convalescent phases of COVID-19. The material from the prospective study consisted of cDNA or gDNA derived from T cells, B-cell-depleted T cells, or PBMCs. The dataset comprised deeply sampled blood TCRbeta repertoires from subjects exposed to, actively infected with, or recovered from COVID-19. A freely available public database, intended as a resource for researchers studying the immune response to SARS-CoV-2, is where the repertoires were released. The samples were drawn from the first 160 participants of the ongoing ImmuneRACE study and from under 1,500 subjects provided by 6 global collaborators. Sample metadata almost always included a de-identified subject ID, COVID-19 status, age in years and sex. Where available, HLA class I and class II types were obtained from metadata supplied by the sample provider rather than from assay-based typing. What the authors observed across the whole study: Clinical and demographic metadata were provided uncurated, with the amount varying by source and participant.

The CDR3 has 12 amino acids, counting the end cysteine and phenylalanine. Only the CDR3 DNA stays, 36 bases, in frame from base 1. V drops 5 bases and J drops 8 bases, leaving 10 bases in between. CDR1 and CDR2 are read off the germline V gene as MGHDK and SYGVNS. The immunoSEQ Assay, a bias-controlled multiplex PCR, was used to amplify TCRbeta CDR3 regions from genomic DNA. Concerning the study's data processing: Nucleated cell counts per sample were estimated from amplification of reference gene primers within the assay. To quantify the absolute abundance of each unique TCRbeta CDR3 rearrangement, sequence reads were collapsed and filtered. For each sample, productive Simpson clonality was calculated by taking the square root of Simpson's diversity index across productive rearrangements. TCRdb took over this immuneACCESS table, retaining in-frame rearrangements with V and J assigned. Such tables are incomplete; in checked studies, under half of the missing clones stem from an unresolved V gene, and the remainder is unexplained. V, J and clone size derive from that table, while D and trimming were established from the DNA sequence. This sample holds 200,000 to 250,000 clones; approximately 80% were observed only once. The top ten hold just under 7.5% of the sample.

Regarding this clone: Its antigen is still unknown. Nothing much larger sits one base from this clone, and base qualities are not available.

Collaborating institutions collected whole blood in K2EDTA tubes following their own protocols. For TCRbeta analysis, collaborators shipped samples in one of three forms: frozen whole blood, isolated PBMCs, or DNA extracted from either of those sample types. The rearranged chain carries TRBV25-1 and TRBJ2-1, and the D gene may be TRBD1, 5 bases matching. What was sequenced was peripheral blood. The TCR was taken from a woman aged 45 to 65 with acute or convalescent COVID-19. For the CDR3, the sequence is CASSKRGDEQFF. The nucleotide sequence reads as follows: TGTGCCAGCAGTAAAAGGGGCGATGAGCAGTTCTTC.